The rows below give T cell receptor beta chains drawn from one sample of a study of blood T cell repertoires in COVID-19. The assay was immunoSEQ multiplex PCR, and TCRdb's table has in-frame clones only and misses some. The sample lists 310,000 or so clones, roughly 85% occurring once. The sequenced sample consisted of PBMCs or T cells enriched from blood (not recorded which). The receptors here all came from a woman in her thirties or forties who had recovered from COVID-19. CDR3s include the opening cysteine and the closing phenylalanine or tryptophan. A D gene is named only where the DNA matches it firmly. The size of a clone is reported for some rows only, either as once, few or many, or as a class for expanded clones.

-,TRBV28,TRBJ2-1,TRBD2,TGTGCCAGCAGCCTAGCGGCTAGCGGGAGAGGGGAGCAGTTCTTC,CASSLAASGRGEQFF
-,TRBV6-4,TRBJ2-1,TRBD2,TGTGCCAGCAGCCGGGGTAGCGGGAGTAGGGTTAATGAGCAGTTCTTC,CASSRGSGSRVNEQFF
once,TRBV7-2,TRBJ2-7,-,TGTGCCAGCAGCCCTAACGCGTACGAGCAGTACTTC,CASSPNAYEQYF
-,TRBV6-2/TRBV6-3,TRBJ2-7,-,TGTGCCAGCAGTTACGGACTCACAACCTCCTACGAGCAGTACTTC,CASSYGLTTSYEQYF
-,TRBV7-2,TRBJ2-3,-,TGTGCCAGCAGCTCTAACCCCAACAGGGCTGGAACGCAGTATTTT,CASSSNPNRAGTQYF
-,TRBV21-1,TRBJ2-1,-,TGTGCCAGCAGCAAAGGTTCTAGCGGGATAGTTGAGCAGTTCTTC,CASSKGSSGIVEQFF
-,TRBV7-8,TRBJ2-7,-,TGTGCCAGCAGCTTAGTTCGGGGCGAGCAGTACTTC,CASSLVRGEQYF
-,TRBV7-3,TRBJ2-3,-,TGTGCCAGCAGCCAAGGGGATTTCACAGATACGCAGTATTTT,CASSQGDFTDTQYF
once,TRBV7-2,TRBJ1-2,-,TGTGCCAGCAGCTTAGCGCTAAATTTCTATGGCTACACCTTC,CASSLALNFYGYTF
-,TRBV7-2,TRBJ2-2,-,TGTGCCAGCAGCTTTGACGGGAGAGGAACCGGGGAGCTGTTTTTT,CASSFDGRGTGELFF
-,TRBV5-8,TRBJ1-1,-,TGTGCCAGCAAAGGGCAGGGTAGGGTGAACACTGAAGCTTTCTTT,CASKGQGRVNTEAFF
once,TRBV2,TRBJ1-1,TRBD1,TGTGCCAGCAGTGCCGAGACAGGGGGCCTCTCTGAAGCTTTCTTT,CASSAETGGLSEAFF
-,TRBV6-6,TRBJ1-5,TRBD1,TGTGCCACCGCGACAGGGGGCAATCAGCCCCAGCATTTT,CATATGGNQPQHF
-,TRBV10-2,TRBJ2-1,TRBD1,TGCGCCAGCAGTGAGTCGTCAGGGGGCTCTGAGCAGTTCTTC,CASSESSGGSEQFF
-,TRBV2,TRBJ1-2,-,TGTGCCAGCAGTCCTGACAGCTATGGCTACACCTTC,CASSPDSYGYTF
-,TRBV2,TRBJ1-6,-,TGTGCCAGCAGCCTTCGGGGTTTTAATTCACCCCTCCACTTT,CASSLRGFNSPLHF
-,TRBV5-1,TRBJ2-1,TRBD2,TGCGCCAGCAGCTTGGCCGCAGTAGCGGGTACCTCCTACAATGAGCAGTTCTTC,CASSLAAVAGTSYNEQFF
-,TRBV6-2/TRBV6-3,TRBJ2-5,-,TGTGCCAGCAGTTACTTTGGGGGCGACCAAGAGACCCAGTACTTC,CASSYFGGDQETQYF
once,TRBV7-3,TRBJ1-1,-,TGTGCCAGCAGCTTAACGACAAACACTGAAGCTTTCTTT,CASSLTTNTEAFF
-,TRBV10-3,TRBJ2-3,TRBD2,TGTGCCATCAGTACGGGACTAGCGGGAATGCAGACAGATACGCAGTATTTT,CAISTGLAGMQTDTQYF
-,TRBV2,TRBJ2-5,TRBD2,TGTGCCAGCAGTGACCCTAGCGGGACCGAGACCCAGTACTTC,CASSDPSGTETQYF
medium-sized,TRBV2,TRBJ2-1,-,TGTGCCAGCAGTGGTGGTGGGAGCTCCTACAATGAGCAGTTCTTC,CASSGGGSSYNEQFF
-,TRBV2,TRBJ1-5,TRBD1,TGTGCCAGCAGCTACCGGGACAGGGGGCTTAGTAGCAATCAGCCCCAGCATTTT,CASSYRDRGLSSNQPQHF
-,TRBV18,TRBJ2-1,-,TGTGCCAGCTCACGCCTGGTGGTAGCGGCCTACAATGAGCAGTTCTTC,CASSRLVVAAYNEQFF
-,TRBV5-1,TRBJ2-3,TRBD1,TGCGCCAGCAGCCTGACTACAGGGGCCCCAGATACGCAGTATTTT,CASSLTTGAPDTQYF
-,TRBV11-3,TRBJ2-7,-,TGTGCCAGCAGCTTAGACTTCGGGTCCGAGCAGTACTTC,CASSLDFGSEQYF
-,TRBV5-1,TRBJ2-2,-,TGCGCCAGCAGCTTTCAGGAGAACACCGGGGAGCTGTTTTTT,CASSFQENTGELFF
-,TRBV5-1,TRBJ2-3,TRBD2,TGCGCCAGCAGCCAGCTTAGCGGGAGTAACCCCGCTGGGCAGTATTTT,CASSQLSGSNPAGQYF
-,TRBV5-1,TRBJ2-7,TRBD2,TGCGCCAGCAGCTTGGTATCTAGCGGGGGGTCCTACGAGCAGTACTTC,CASSLVSSGGSYEQYF
-,TRBV15,TRBJ2-1,TRBD2,TGTGCCACCAGCAGAGATCGCGGTCTAGCGGGAAATGAGCAGTTCTTC,CATSRDRGLAGNEQFF
-,TRBV10-2,TRBJ2-1,TRBD2,TGCGCCAGCAGTGGACTAGCGACCTACAATGAGCAGTTCTTC,CASSGLATYNEQFF
-,TRBV3-1/TRBV3-2,TRBJ2-1,-,TGTGCCAGCAGCCAGGGGTACAGCGGAGATGAGCAGTTCTTC,CASSQGYSGDEQFF
-,TRBV25-1,TRBJ1-2,TRBD1,TGTGCCAGCAGTGGAGACAGGGGGCATGGCTACACCTTC,CASSGDRGHGYTF
few,TRBV7-9,TRBJ2-7,-,TGTGCCAGCAGCTCCGCAGGGTCCTGGTACGAGCAGTACTTC,CASSSAGSWYEQYF
-,TRBV11-2,TRBJ1-6,-,TGTGCCAGCAGCAGGCCAGGAGGGCGTAATTCACCCCTCCACTTT,CASSRPGGRNSPLHF
many,TRBV24-1,TRBJ2-1,TRBD2,TGTGCCACCAGTGAGCCCGGGAGGGATGAGCAGTTCTTC,CATSEPGRDEQFF
-,TRBV12-3/TRBV12-4,TRBJ1-1,-,TGTGCCAGCAGTTTATCAGGGAGGGCTGAAGCTTTCTTT,CASSLSGRAEAFF
-,TRBV29-1,TRBJ2-7,-,TGCAGCGTTGATTTTACCGGGGGCTACGAGCAGTACTTC,CSVDFTGGYEQYF
-,TRBV29-1,TRBJ2-7,TRBD2,TGCAGCGCTGCGGGACTAGCGGGAGGGCCGCTCTACGAGCAGTACTTC,CSAAGLAGGPLYEQYF
-,TRBV28,TRBJ2-7,TRBD2,TGTGCCAGCGCCACTCCTAGCGGGATTAGATACGAGCAGTACTTC,CASATPSGIRYEQYF
-,TRBV7-9,TRBJ2-5,-,TGTGCCAGCAGCTTGGGGACTGGGAAGATGCCCCAGTACTTC,CASSLGTGKMPQYF
-,TRBV28,TRBJ2-7,TRBD1,TGTGCCAGTAAGACAGGGACCAGCTCCTACGAGCAGTACTTC,CASKTGTSSYEQYF
-,TRBV28,TRBJ1-5,-,TGTGCCAGCAGGACGGGAGGAGGTAGCAATCAGCCCCAGCATTTT,CASRTGGGSNQPQHF
-,TRBV29-1,TRBJ1-4,TRBD1,TGCAGCGTCACAGGGGGCGCGCCCGGTATTGAAAAACTGTTTTTT,CSVTGGAPGIEKLFF
-,TRBV3-1/TRBV3-2,TRBJ2-1,TRBD2,TGTGCCAGCAGCCAAGAACTAGCGGGAGGGGAGTGGTTCTTC,CASSQELAGGEWFF
-,TRBV9,TRBJ2-1,-,TGTGCCAGCAGCCCCCCTGGAGGCCCCCAGGCTGAGCAGTTCTTC,CASSPPGGPQAEQFF
-,TRBV4-3,TRBJ2-6,-,TGCGCCAGCAGCCAGGGTACAGGTTTCTCTGGGGCCAACGTCCTGACTTTC,CASSQGTGFSGANVLTF
-,TRBV3-1/TRBV3-2,TRBJ2-2,-,TGTGCCAGCAGCCAAGTGCTCGACAGCGGGGAGCTGTTTTTT,CASSQVLDSGELFF
-,TRBV5-1,TRBJ2-2,TRBD2,TGCGCCAGCAGCCCAACTAGCGGGAGGGCCGGGGAGCTGTTTTTT,CASSPTSGRAGELFF
-,TRBV9,TRBJ2-1,TRBD2,TGTGCCAGCAGCGTACAGGGAGGGTCCTACAATGAGCAGTTCTTC,CASSVQGGSYNEQFF